These 20 T cell receptor beta chains came from one sample sequenced in a study of shared clonotypes between healthy human individuals (dated by TCRdb to 2020 to 2022). Preparation of the library involved the immunoSEQ multiplex PCR assay. This is the immuneACCESS table as TCRdb keeps it, with only in-frame sequences that have V and J called. A part of the clones is gone; compared with another copy, unresolved V genes explain less than half, and the rest is unexplained. Within this sample are roughly 2 million clones, with about 94% of them counted one time only. Jointly, the top ten make up over 0.1% of the sample. The sample taken for sequencing was naive CD4+ T cells sorted from blood. The cell subset or site label for this specimen denotes: CD45RA+ positively selected. These receptors were taken from a man between 18 and 29 years old in good health.

The rearrangement links TRBV30 to TRBJ2-3; 8 bases fit TRBD2. The CDR3 sequence is 14 residues long. Losses at the gene ends were 5 bases for V and 8 bases for J; bases not matched to a gene: 12. Looked up from germline, CDR1 is GTSNPN and CDR2 is SVGIG (reference sequence). The CDR3 loop reads CAWLIRGGVGTQYF. The CDR3 bases are TGTGCCTGGTTAATCCGGGGGGGCGTGGGTACGCAGTATTTT. Combining the CDR3 with reference TRBV30 and TRBJ2-3 gives the whole variable domain SQTIHQWPATLVQPVGSPLSLECTVEGTSNPNLYWYRQAAGRGLQLLFYSVGIGQISSEVPQNLSASRPQDRQFILSSKKLLLSDSGFYLCAWLIRGGVGTQYFGPGTRLTVL.

Note on this clone: Relative to the germline gene, one junction end is altered; a read error may explain this. The chain recombines TRBV11-2 with TRBJ1-4, with a tentative D call TRBD1 (5 bases). This CDR3 is 15 amino acids long. Germline CDR1 is SGHAT and CDR2 is FQNNGV. The CDR3 nucleotides are TGTGCCAGCAGCCGTGGGGGGGAAACTTATGAAAAACTGTTTTTT. It specifies CASSRGGETYEKLFF.

The V gene is TRBV25-1, the J gene TRBJ2-7, with D maybe TRBD2 (5 bases). Trimming left V 9 bases short and J 2 bases short, with 29 bases between. CDR3 length: 18 amino acids. The germline V gene has CDR1 MGHDK and CDR2 SYGVNS. CDR3 sequence reads: CARGQERRALRLPYEQYF. In DNA form, the CDR3 reads TGTGCCAGGGGCCAGGAGAGGCGGGCATTAAGGCTTCCCTACGAGCAGTACTTC.

The chain joins TRBV5-1 to TRBJ2-7; TRBD2 matches at 10 bases. The CDR3 runs 16 residues. The V gene's germline CDR1 is SGHRS and CDR2 YFSETQ. V was pared by 3 bases and J by 5 bases, with 11 bases of the junction left unmatched. The CDR3 DNA reads TGCGCCAGCAGCTGGGGTATCACTAGCGGGGCGGACGAGCAGTACTTC. It encodes CASSWGITSGADEQYF.

Concerning this clone: Other DNA sequences in the same sample also yield this CDR3. This rearrangement joins TRBV5-6 to TRBJ2-7; D is unclear. The CDR3 runs 15 residues. CDR1 and CDR2 (germline): SGHDT, YYEEEE. Trimming pared 0 bases from V and 0 bases from J, leaving 10 bases between. This CDR3 is CASSLGTVSSYEQYF. In nucleotides, the CDR3 is TGTGCCAGCAGCTTGGGGACCGTCAGCTCCTACGAGCAGTACTTC.

The genes are TRBV6-5 and TRBJ2-3; D might be TRBD1 or TRBD2, each matching 5 bases. This CDR3 is built from 15 residues. V lost 5 bases and J lost 8, with 20 bases in between. The germline V gene has CDR1 MNHEY and CDR2 SVGAGI. CDR3 coding DNA: TGTGCCAGCAGTATGAGAACTACTGGGGGAGTTACGCAGTATTTT. It specifies CASSMRTTGGVTQYF.

V gene TRBV27 combines with J gene TRBJ2-3; tentative D call: TRBD1 (6 bases). The length of the CDR3 is 18 residues. V shed 7 bases and J shed 0 bases, with 23 bases lying between them. Germline V lookup: CDR1 MNHEY, CDR2 SMNVEV (reference sequence). CDR3 sequence reads: CASMGPRGRGSSTDTQYF. In nucleotides, the CDR3 is TGTGCCAGCATGGGCCCCAGGGGCAGGGGATCTAGCACAGATACGCAGTATTTT.

A few counts support this clone. The same CDR3 is also encoded by other DNA sequences in this sample. This chain joins TRBV7-2 and TRBJ2-7, with unresolved D. The CDR3 has 13 amino acids. Germline CDR1 reads SGHTA; CDR2 reads FQGNSA. Trimming removed 1 base at V and 3 bases at J, with 7 bases between. CDR3 DNA: TGTGCCAGCAGCTTAGGGCTCAGCTACGAGCAGTACTTC. Its protein is CASSLGLSYEQYF.

This clone was seen just once. Other DNA sequences of this sample code for an identical CDR3. This chain links TRBV5-1 with TRBJ2-6, with D perhaps TRBD1 (5 bases). The ends were cut back, 0 bases at V and 0 bases at J, with 7 bases in the middle. Germline assignment: CDR1 SGHRS and CDR2 YFSETQ. The CDR3 runs 16 residues. CDR3 region: CASSLGQSSGANVLTF. The DNA of the CDR3 is TGCGCCAGCAGCTTGGGACAGAGCTCTGGGGCCAACGTCCTGACTTTC.

This clone was picked up one time. The V call is TRBV9, the J call TRBJ1-4, with D maybe TRBD1 (5 bases). The germline V gene has CDR1 SGDLS and CDR2 YYNGEE. The CDR3 length is 17 residues. V shed 0 bases and J shed 8 bases, with 20 bases lying between them. CDR3 protein: CASSVAAGTDLGEKLFF. The CDR3 DNA is TGTGCCAGCAGCGTAGCCGCCGGGACGGATTTAGGCGAAAAACTGTTTTTT.

The chain is built from TRBV5-1 and TRBJ1-2, with TRBD1 as a possible D gene (6 bases). CDR1 is SGHRS, CDR2 YFSETQ, per germline. V shed 0 bases and J shed 6 bases, with 18 bases lying between them. The CDR3 is 16 residues long. CDR3 loop: CASSLAGEGTRDGYTF. Here the CDR3 DNA reads TGCGCCAGCAGCTTGGCAGGTGAAGGGACAAGAGATGGCTACACCTTC.

CDR3 in DNA: TGTGCCAGTAGTTCGCCTCCCCCCCGGACCGGGGAGCTGTTTTTT. It codes for CASSSPPPRTGELFF. The chain couples TRBV19 to TRBJ2-2; D unresolved. The CDR3 length is 15 residues. Trimming removed 5 bases from V and 5 bases from J, with 15 bases in between. Germline CDR1 reads LNHDA; CDR2 reads SQIVND (reference sequence).

The chain uses TRBV19 and TRBJ2-7, with TRBD2 matching over 10 bases. CDR1 is LNHDA, CDR2 SQIVND, per germline (reference sequence). Trimming cost V 4 bases and J 0 bases; bases outside gene matches: 6. This CDR3 has 16 residues. The CDR3, as DNA: TGTGCCAGTAGTAAGAGGACTAGCGGCAGCTCCTACGAGCAGTACTTC. Translated: CASSKRTSGSSYEQYF.

This rearrangement joins TRBV4-3 to TRBJ1-2; TRBD1 is a possible D gene (5 bases). Trimming removed 0 bases from V and 4 bases from J, with 12 bases in between. Germline loops: CDR1 LGHNA, CDR2 YSLEER. The CDR3 loop spans 15 amino acids. DNA for the CDR3: TGCGCCAGCAGCCAAGACCTTGGGGGGGGCTATGGCTACACCTTC. This encodes CASSQDLGGGYGYTF.

CDR3 region: CASISSNTEAFF. DNA of the CDR3: TGTGCCAGCATAAGCAGTAACACTGAAGCTTTCTTT. This chain connects TRBV9 to TRBJ1-1; D is ambiguous. The length of the CDR3 is 12 residues. With 6 bases removed from V and 2 bases from J, the gap between germline ends came to 8 bases. Germline V gives CDR1 SGDLS, CDR2 YYNGEE.

The gene calls are TRBV2 and TRBJ2-7; 10 bases fit TRBD1. The CDR3 sequence is 14 residues long. J was trimmed by 7 bases and V by 3 bases; bases with no gene match: 6. Germline lookup yields CDR1 SNHLY and CDR2 FYNNEI. The CDR3 bases are TGTGCCAGCAGTGACCGACAGGGGGCGCAAGAGCAGTACTTC. The encoded protein is CASSDRQGAQEQYF. Filled out from reference TRBV2 and TRBJ2-7, the complete variable domain reads EPEVTQTPSHQVTQMGQEVILRCVPISNHLYFYWYRQILGQKVEFLVSFYNNEISEKSEIFDDQFSVERPDGSNFTLKIRSTKLEDSAMYFCASSDRQGAQEQYFGPGTRLTVT.

V and J are TRBV7-2 and TRBJ1-2; D is ambiguous. Between the trimmed V and J ends, which lost 5 bases and 0 bases, there was a span of 7 bases. The germline V gene has CDR1 SGHTA and CDR2 FQGNSA. The CDR3 has 13 residues. CDR3 sequence reads: CASSPGTNYGYTF. The DNA of the CDR3 is TGTGCCAGCAGCCCCGGGACTAACTATGGCTACACCTTC.

This chain's CDR3 is CASSLKDRGMNTEAFF. The CDR3 DNA follows: TGTGCCAGCAGTTTAAAGGACAGGGGTATGAACACTGAAGCTTTCTTT. V gene TRBV27 combines with J gene TRBJ1-1; 9 nucleotides match TRBD1. The germline CDR1 and CDR2 sequences are MNHEY and SMNVEV (reference sequence). The junction had 4 bases not matched to a gene; V was cut back by 2 bases and J by 0 bases. This CDR3 has 16 amino acids.

The rearrangement joins TRBV10-1 to TRBJ1-5; D not certain. The CDR3 is 16 amino acids. The V gene's germline CDR1 is WNHNN and CDR2 SYGVQD (reference sequence). Trimming removed 1 base from V and 0 bases from J, with 10 bases in between. The CDR3 DNA follows: TGCGCCAGCAGTGAGTGGGTCCTCCGTAGCAATCAGCCCCAGCATTTT. Translated, it gives CASSEWVLRSNQPQHF.

The chain carries TRBV11-2 and TRBJ2-3, with D perhaps being TRBD1 or TRBD2 (5 bases each). The germline V gene has CDR1 SGHAT and CDR2 FQNNGV. The ends were cut back, 3 bases at V and 0 bases at J, with 16 bases in the middle. The CDR3 extends over 17 amino acids. The CDR3 sequence is CASSFTGRLTSTDTQYF. In DNA, the CDR3 is TGTGCCAGCAGCTTTACGGGACGGCTGACTAGCACAGATACGCAGTATTTT.